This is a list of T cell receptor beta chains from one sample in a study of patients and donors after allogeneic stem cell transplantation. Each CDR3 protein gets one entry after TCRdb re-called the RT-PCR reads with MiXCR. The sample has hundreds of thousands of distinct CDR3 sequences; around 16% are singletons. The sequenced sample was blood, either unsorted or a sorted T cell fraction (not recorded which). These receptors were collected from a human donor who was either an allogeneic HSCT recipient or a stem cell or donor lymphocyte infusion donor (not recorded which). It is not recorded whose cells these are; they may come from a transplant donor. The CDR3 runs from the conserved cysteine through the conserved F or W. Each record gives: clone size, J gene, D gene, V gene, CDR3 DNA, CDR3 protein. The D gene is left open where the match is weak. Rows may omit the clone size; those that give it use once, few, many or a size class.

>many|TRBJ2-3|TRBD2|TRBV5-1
TGCGCCAGCCTTCCCCCGGGAGGTGAAGATACGCAGTATTTT
CASLPPGGEDTQYF
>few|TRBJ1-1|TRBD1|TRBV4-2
TGTGCCAGCAGCCAAGACACAGGGGTGAACACTGAAGCTTTCTTT
CASSQDTGVNTEAFF
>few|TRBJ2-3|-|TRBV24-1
TGTGCCACCAGTGAACCACTGTCAGATACGCAGTATTTT
CATSEPLSDTQYF
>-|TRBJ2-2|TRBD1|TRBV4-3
TGCGCCAGCAGAAGACAGGGGGCGTTGATCGGGGAGCTGTTTTTT
CASRRQGALIGELFF
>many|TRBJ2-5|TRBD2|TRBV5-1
TGCGCCAGCAGCCAAGGACTAGCCCAAGAGACCCAGTACTTC
CASSQGLAQETQYF
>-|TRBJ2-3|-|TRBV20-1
TGCAGTGCTAGGGATCCCGGGACGGCAGATACGCAGTATTTT
CSARDPGTADTQYF
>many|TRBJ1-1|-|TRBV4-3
TGCGCCAGCAGCCAAGATCGAGGCTCCGGGGCTGAAGCTTTCTTT
CASSQDRGSGAEAFF
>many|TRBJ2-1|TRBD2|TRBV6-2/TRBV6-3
TGTGCCAGCAGTTCCCGACTAGCGGAGTACAATGAGCAGTTCTTC
CASSSRLAEYNEQFF
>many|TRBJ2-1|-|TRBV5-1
TGCGCCAGCAGCTTCGATGGGGTGGGCAATGAGCAGTTCTTC
CASSFDGVGNEQFF
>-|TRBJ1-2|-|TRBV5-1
TGCGCCAGCAGCTTGGCCCTGAACTCCTATGGCTACACCTTC
CASSLALNSYGYTF
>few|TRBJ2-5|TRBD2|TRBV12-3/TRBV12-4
TGTGCCAGCAGTTTAAACCTAGCGGGAGGAGAGACCCAGTACTTC
CASSLNLAGGETQYF
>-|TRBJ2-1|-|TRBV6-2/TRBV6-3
TGTGCCAGCATGGGGGGAAGCTCCTACAATGAGCAGTTCTTC
CASMGGSSYNEQFF
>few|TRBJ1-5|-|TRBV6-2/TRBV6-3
TGTGCCAGCAGTGGTGGTGATGGAAGCAATCAGCCCCAGCATTTT
CASSGGDGSNQPQHF
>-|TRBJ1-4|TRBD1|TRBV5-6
TGTGCCAGCAGCCGAGGATCTCCGGGACAGGGGGCCACTAATGAAAAACTGTTTTTT
CASSRGSPGQGATNEKLFF
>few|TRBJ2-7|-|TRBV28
TGTGCCAGCAGTTTATCGGTATTGGTTGGAGAGCAGTACTTC
CASSLSVLVGEQYF
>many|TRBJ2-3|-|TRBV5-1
TGCGCCAGCAGCTTGGGGAGCCTCACAGATACGCAGTATTTT
CASSLGSLTDTQYF
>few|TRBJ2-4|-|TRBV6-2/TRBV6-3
TGTGCCAGCAGTTACGGCATGCGGGCTTTTCAGTACTTC
CASSYGMRAFQYF
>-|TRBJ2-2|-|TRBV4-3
TGCGCCAGCAGCCAGCCATCCGGGACCAGCACCGGGGAGCTGTTTTTT
CASSQPSGTSTGELFF
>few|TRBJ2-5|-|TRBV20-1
TGCAGTGCTAGGATAGGGGGCCAAGAGACCCAGTACTTC
CSARIGGQETQYF
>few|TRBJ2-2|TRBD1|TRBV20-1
TGCAGTGCTAGAGATCAGGACAGGGTTCACCCCGGGGAGCTGTTTTTT
CSARDQDRVHPGELFF
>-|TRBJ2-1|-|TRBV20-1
TGCAGTGCTCGCCGGACCAGCGAGTGGGAGCAGTTCTTC
CSARRTSEWEQFF
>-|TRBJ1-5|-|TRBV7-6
TGTGCCAGCAGCTTAGTCGGGGGAACGGGCAATCAGCCCCAGCATTTT
CASSLVGGTGNQPQHF
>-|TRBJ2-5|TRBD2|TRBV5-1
TGCGCCAGCAGCTTGAGGACTAGCGGGAGGGCAACCCAGTACTTC
CASSLRTSGRATQYF
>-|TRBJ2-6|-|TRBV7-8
TGTGCCAGCAGCTTGCCCCCCGGACGCTCTGGGGCCAACGTCCTGACTTTC
CASSLPPGRSGANVLTF
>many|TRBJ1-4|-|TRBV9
TGTGCCAGCAACCGTGGGGCTCAAGAAAAACTGTTTTTT
CASNRGAQEKLFF
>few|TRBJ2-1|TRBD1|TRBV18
TGTGCCAGCTCAGACCGGGACAGGGACGAGCAGTTCTTC
CASSDRDRDEQFF
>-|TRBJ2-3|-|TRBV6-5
TGTGCCAGCAGTTACTTGGGGTGGGGTCGTGGCACAGATACGCAGTATTTT
CASSYLGWGRGTDTQYF
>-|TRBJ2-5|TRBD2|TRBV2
TGTGCCAGCAGTACCGGGACTAGCGGGAGGGCCCCAGAGACCCAGTACTTC
CASSTGTSGRAPETQYF
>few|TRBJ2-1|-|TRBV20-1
TGCAGTACGAGCAGTCTAGGAAACAATGAGCAGTTCTTC
CSTSSLGNNEQFF
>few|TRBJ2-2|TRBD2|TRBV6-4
TGTGCCAGCAGTGTTCTAGCGGGGGCCACCTCGGAGCTGTTTTTT
CASSVLAGATSELFF
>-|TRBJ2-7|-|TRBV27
TGTGCCAGCAGTTTGGGCGGGATCTTAATCTACGAGCAGTACTTC
CASSLGGILIYEQYF
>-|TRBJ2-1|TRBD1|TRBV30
TGTGCCTGTTCAGGGGGAAATGAGCAGTTCTTC
CACSGGNEQFF
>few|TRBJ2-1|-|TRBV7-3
TGTGCCAGCAGCCCCCTAGGAGGCGCTTACAATGAGCAGTTCTTC
CASSPLGGAYNEQFF
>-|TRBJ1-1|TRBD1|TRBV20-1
TGCAGTGCTAGAGTACCGGGACAGGTGAACACTGAAGCTTTCTTT
CSARVPGQVNTEAFF
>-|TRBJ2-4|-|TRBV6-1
TGTGCCAGCAGGGACCCCCGGGTCGGGAAAAACATTCAGTACTTC
CASRDPRVGKNIQYF
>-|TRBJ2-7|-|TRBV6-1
TGTGCCAGCAGTCGGGCGAAGGATCCTCTCTACGAGCAGTACTTC
CASSRAKDPLYEQYF
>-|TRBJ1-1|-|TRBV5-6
TGTGCCAGCACACCCAAGGGACCTCGGAGCACTGAAGCTTTCTTT
CASTPKGPRSTEAFF